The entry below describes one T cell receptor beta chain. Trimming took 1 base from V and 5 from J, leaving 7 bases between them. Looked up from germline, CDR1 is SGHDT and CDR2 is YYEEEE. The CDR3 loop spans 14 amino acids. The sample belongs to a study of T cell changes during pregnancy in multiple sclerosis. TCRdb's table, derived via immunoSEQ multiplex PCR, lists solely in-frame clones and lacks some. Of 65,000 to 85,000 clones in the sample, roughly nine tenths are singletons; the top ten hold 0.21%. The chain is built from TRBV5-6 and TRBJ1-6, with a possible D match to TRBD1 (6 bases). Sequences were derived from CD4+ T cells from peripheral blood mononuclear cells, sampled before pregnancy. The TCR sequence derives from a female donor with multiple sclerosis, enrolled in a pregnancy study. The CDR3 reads CASSLNRDNSPLHF. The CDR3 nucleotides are TGTGCCAGCAGCTTGAACAGGGATAATTCACCCCTCCACTTT.